This T cell receptor (beta chain) is drawn from a study of tumour-infiltrating T cells in Burkitt lymphoma. About the research overall: Repertoire clonality predicted overall and progression-free survival.

Data came from immunoSEQ multiplex PCR; TCRdb stores just in-frame clones and leaves some out. The data hold roughly 15,000 clones, with approximately 85% observed a single time. The CDR3 extends over 12 amino acids. CDR1 is SQVTM and CDR2 is ANQGSEA in the germline V gene. The sequenced sample consisted of tumor tissue. The clonotype originates from a human donor with diffuse large B-cell lymphoma. The genes are TRBV29-1 and TRBJ1-1; D not certain. CDR3 DNA: TGCAGTACAAAAGGGATGAACACTGAAGCTTTCTTT. Protein sequence: CSTKGMNTEAFF.